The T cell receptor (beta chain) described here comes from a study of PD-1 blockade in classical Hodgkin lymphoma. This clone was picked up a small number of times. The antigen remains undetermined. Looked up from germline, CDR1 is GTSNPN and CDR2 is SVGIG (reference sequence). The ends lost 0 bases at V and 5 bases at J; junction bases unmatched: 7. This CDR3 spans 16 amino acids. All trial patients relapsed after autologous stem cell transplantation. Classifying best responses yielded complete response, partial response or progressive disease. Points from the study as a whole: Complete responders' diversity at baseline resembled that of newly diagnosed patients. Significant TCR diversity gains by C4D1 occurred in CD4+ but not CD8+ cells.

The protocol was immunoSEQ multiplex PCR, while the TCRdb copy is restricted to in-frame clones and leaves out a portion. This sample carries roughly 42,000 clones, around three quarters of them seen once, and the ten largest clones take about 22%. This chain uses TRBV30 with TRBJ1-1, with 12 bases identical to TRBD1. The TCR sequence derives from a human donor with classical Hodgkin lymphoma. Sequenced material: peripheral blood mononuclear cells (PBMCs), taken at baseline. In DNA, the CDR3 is TGTGCCTGGAGTGTGGGGACAGGGGGCGGGTATACTGAAGCTTTCTTT. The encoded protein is CAWSVGTGGGYTEAFF.